The following is a T cell receptor beta chain sequence with its context. Its specificity is not known. The sequenced fragment ends 3 residues before the CDR3 boundary, so the rest is inferred from the germline J gene. These data come from a study of T cells in women clearing cervical HPV infection. Across the study: Women with histologically confirmed HPV16-related CIN3 or worse, 2 with invasive cancer, served as cases. Controls gave blood once infection was undetectable; cases at lesion identification. Findings of the study overall: CIN3+ cases had significantly higher TCR richness than controls; evenness did not differ.

Germline assignment: CDR1 SGHVS and CDR2 FNYEAQ. V lost 4 bases, J lost 6 bases, and 4 bases lay in between. CDR3 length equals 12 residues. TCR beta CDR3 amplified by multiplex PCR from about 1,100 ng genomic DNA. Profiling relied on immunoSEQ multiplex PCR, and the TCRdb table lists in-frame clones only, not all of them. Listed are about 17,000 clones; 9.5% to 12% falls within the top ten. The TCR was taken from a woman aged 18 to 75 with a cervical HPV16 infection that either progressed to CIN3+ or cleared (not recorded which). The sample comprised blood buffy coat. The J gene is TRBJ1-6, the V gene TRBV7-6; no reliable D call. This CDR3 reads CASSSLNSPLHF. The sequenced CDR3 bases are TGTGCCAGCAGCTCTCTTAATTCACCC.